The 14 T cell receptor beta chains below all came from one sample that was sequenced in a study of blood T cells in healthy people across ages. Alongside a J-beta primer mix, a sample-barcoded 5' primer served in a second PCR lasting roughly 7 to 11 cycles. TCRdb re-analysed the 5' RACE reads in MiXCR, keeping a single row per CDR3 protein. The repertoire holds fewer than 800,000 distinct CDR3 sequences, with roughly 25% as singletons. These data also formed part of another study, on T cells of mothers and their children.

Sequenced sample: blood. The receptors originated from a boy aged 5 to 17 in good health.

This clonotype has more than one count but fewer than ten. The CDR3 reads CASSFMASLNSYEQYF. The CDR3 nucleotides are TGCGCCAGCAGCTTCATGGCCTCCCTAAACTCCTACGAGCAGTACTTC. The V and J genes are TRBV5-1 and TRBJ2-5; no reliable D call. The DNA end lines up better with TRBJ2-7; the J call may be wrong. CDR3 size: 16 residues. Germline V gene lookup returns CDR1 SGHRS and CDR2 YFSETQ.

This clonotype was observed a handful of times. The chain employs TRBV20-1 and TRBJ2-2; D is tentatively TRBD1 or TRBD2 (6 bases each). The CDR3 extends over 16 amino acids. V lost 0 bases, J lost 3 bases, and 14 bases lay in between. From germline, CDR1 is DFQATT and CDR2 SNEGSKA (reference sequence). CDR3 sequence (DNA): TGCAGTGCTAGAGATCGGCGGAGGGGGGACACCGGGGAGCTGTTTTTT. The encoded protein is CSARDRRRGDTGELFF.

In DNA form, the CDR3 reads TGTGCCAGCAGCTTGGCCCCGACTAGCGGAACCTACAATGAGCAGTTCTTC. Amino acids: CASSLAPTSGTYNEQFF. The gene calls are TRBV7-3 and TRBJ2-1; 9 nucleotides line up with TRBD2. Germline V CDR1 and CDR2: SGHTA, FQGTGA. The CDR3 extends over 17 amino acids. V shed 3 bases and J 2 bases; nucleotides not matched to a gene: 8.

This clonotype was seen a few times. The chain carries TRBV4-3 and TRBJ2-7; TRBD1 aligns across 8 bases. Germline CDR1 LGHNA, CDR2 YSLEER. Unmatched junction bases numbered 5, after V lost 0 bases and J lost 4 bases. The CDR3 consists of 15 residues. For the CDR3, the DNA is TGCGCCAGCAGCCAAGATTGGACAGGGAGTTACGAGCAGTACTTC. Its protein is CASSQDWTGSYEQYF.

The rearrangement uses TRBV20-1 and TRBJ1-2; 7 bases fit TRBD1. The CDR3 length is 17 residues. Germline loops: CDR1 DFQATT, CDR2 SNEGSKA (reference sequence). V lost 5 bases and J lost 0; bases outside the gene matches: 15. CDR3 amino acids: CSAPYIDRDNSNYGYTF. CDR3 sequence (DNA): TGCAGTGCTCCCTATATCGACAGGGATAATTCTAACTATGGCTACACCTTC.

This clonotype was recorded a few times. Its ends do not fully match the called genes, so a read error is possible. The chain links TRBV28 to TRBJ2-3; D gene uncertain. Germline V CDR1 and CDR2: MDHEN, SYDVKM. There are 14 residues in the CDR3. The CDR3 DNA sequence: TGTGCCAGCAGCTTATCCCTGAACACAGATACGCGGTATTTT. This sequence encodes CASSLSLNTDTRYF. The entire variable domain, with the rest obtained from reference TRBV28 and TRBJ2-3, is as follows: DVKVTQSSRYLVKRTGEKVFLECVQDMDHENMFWYRQDPGLGLRLIYFSYDVKMKEKGDIPEGYSVSREKKERFSLILESASTNQTSMYLCASSLSLNTDTRYFGPGTRLTVL.

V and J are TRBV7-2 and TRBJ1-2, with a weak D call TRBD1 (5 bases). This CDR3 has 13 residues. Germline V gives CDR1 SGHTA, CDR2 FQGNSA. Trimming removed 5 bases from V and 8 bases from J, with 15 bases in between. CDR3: CASSNDGTLGYTF. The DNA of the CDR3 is TGTGCCAGCAGCAACGACGGGACGTTGGGCTACACCTTC.

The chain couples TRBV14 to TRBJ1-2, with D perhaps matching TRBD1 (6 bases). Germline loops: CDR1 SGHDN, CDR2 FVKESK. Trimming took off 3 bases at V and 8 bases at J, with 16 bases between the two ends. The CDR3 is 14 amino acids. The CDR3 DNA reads TGTGCCAGCAGCCAGACCTCGGGGGCTCAAGGCTACACCTTC. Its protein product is CASSQTSGAQGYTF.

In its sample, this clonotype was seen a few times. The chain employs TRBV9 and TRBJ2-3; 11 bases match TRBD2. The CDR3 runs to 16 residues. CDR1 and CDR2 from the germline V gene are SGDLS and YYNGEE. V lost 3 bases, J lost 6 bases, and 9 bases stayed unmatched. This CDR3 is CASSALIAGGPDTQYF. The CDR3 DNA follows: TGTGCCAGCAGCGCCCTGATAGCGGGAGGGCCGGATACGCAGTATTTT.

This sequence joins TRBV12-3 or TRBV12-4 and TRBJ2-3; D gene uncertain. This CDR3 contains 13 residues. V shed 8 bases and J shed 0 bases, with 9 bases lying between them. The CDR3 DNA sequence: TGTGCCAGCGAAGAGGACAGCACAGATACGCAGTATTTT. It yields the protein CASEEDSTDTQYF.

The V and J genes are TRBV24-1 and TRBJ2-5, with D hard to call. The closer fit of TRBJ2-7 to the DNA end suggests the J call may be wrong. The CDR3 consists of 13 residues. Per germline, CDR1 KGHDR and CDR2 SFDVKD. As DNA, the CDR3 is TGTGCCACCGCCAAAAGTAGCTCGGCCGAGCAGTACTTC. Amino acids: CATAKSSSAEQYF.

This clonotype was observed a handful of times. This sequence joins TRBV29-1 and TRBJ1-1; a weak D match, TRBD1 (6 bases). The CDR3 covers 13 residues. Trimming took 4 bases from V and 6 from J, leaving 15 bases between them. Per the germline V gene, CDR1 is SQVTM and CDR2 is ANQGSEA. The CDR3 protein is CSVGIYRDAEAFF. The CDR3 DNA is TGCAGCGTTGGAATCTACAGGGATGCTGAAGCTTTCTTT.

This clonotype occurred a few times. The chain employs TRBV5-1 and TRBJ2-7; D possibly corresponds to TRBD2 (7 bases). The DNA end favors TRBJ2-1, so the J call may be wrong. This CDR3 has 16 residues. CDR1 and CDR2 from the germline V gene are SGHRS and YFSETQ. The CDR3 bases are TGCGCCAGCAGCTTGGTACCAGGGGAGGGGCTCAATGAGCAGTTCTTC. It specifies CASSLVPGEGLNEQFF.

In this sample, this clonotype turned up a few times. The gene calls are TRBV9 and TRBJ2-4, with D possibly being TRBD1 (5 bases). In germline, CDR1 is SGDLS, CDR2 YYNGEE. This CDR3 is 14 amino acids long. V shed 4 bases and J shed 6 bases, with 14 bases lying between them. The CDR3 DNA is TGTGCCAGCAGCAGGAACCTAAGGGGAAACATTCAGTACTTC. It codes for CASSRNLRGNIQYF.